This T cell receptor (beta chain) originates from a study of blood T cells in healthy people across ages. At the level of the study: Every two T cells gave about one barcoded beta molecule via template switching.

This clonotype showed up just a few times. A second PCR of roughly 7 to 11 cycles used a sample-barcoded 5' primer and a J-beta primer mix. TCRdb re-derived calls from the 5' RACE reads in MiXCR, one entry per CDR3 protein. This table holds 650,000 or so distinct CDR3 sequences, approximately 52% found once. The V and J ends lost 11 bases and 5 bases respectively, with 17 bases between them. The germline gives CDR1 SNHLY, CDR2 FYNNEI. This CDR3 has 13 amino acids. This TCR was sampled from an elderly woman in good health. The chain employs TRBV2 and TRBJ2-3; the D gene is possibly TRBD1 (5 bases). The specimen sequenced was blood. The CDR3 sequence is CAGATWGKDTQYF. DNA of the CDR3: TGTGCCGGGGCTACGTGGGGCAAAGATACGCAGTATTTT.